Listed here are 32 T cell receptor beta chains from one sample, sequenced in a study of Ad26.COV2.S vaccination and SARS-CoV-2 variants. Profiling relied on immunoSEQ multiplex PCR, and the TCRdb table lists in-frame clones only, not all of them. The sample records 350,000 to 400,000 clones, approximately 91% being singletons. Treatment defined: about 20 received Ad26.COV2.S at low or high dose, single or two shots; 5 received placebo; per-sample allocation not given. On day 63 after the first injection, vaccine and placebo recipients gave samples. The sample consisted of peripheral blood, taken in a trial of Ad26.COV2.S vaccine versus placebo. These receptors were taken from a person aged 18-60 years who received the Ad26.COV2.S COVID-19 vaccine or a placebo.

The CDR3 region is CAISEYRGGTEAFF. The CDR3 bases are TGTGCCATCAGTGAGTATAGGGGGGGCACTGAAGCTTTCTTT. This chain uses TRBV10-3 with TRBJ1-1, with D perhaps matching TRBD1 (6 bases). CDR1 is ENHRY, CDR2 SYGVKD, per germline. Trimming took 1 base from V and 4 from J, leaving 10 bases between them. The CDR3 totals 14 residues.

The V and J genes are TRBV9 and TRBJ2-3, with 7 bases fitting TRBD1. The CDR3 length is 16 residues. The V segment lost 3 bases and the J segment 2 bases; nucleotides outside the gene matches: 9. Germline V gives CDR1 SGDLS, CDR2 YYNGEE. The CDR3 DNA follows: TGTGCCAGCAGCGGGCACGACAGGGCTTTCACAGATACGCAGTATTTT. Translated: CASSGHDRAFTDTQYF.

V and J are TRBV2 and TRBJ2-3; tentatively, D is TRBD1 (6 bases). CDR1 and CDR2 from the germline V gene are SNHLY and FYNNEI. The V gene lost 6 bases and the J gene lost 0 bases, with 10 bases spanning the gap. This CDR3 spans 14 amino acids. The CDR3 is CASRDDRSTDTQYF. The CDR3 bases are TGTGCCAGCAGGGACGACAGGAGCACAGATACGCAGTATTTT.

The rearrangement uses TRBV10-3 and TRBJ1-2, with 7 bases aligning to TRBD1. This CDR3 spans 14 amino acids. CDR1 is ENHRY, CDR2 SYGVKD, per germline. The J segment lost 7 bases and the V segment lost 3 bases, leaving 8 bases of the junction unmatched. CDR3: CAISERGTDRGYTF. CDR3 bases: TGTGCCATCAGTGAAAGAGGGACAGATCGTGGCTACACCTTC.

V is TRBV5-5 and J is TRBJ1-4; 7 nucleotides align to TRBD1. The germline V gene encodes CDR1 SGHKS and CDR2 YYEKEE (reference sequence). CDR3 length equals 14 residues. Germline trimming cut 4 bases from V and 4 bases from J; bases unmatched to any gene: 4. DNA of the CDR3: TGTGCCAGCAGCCTGGGACAGAGTAATGAAAAACTGTTTTTT. Protein: CASSLGQSNEKLFF.

The chain has TRBV4-1 and TRBJ1-1; no clear D. Deletions cut 0 bases from V and 4 bases from J, with 6 bases between. Looked up from germline, CDR1 is MGHRA and CDR2 is YSYEKL. This CDR3 is 13 amino acids long. The CDR3 here is CASSQDGITEAFF. DNA of the CDR3: TGCGCCAGCAGCCAAGATGGGATCACTGAAGCTTTCTTT.

The chain is built from TRBV2 and TRBJ1-3; 8 nucleotides align to TRBD1. V was pared by 6 bases and J by 0 bases, with 4 bases of the junction left unmatched. Germline V gene lookup returns CDR1 SNHLY and CDR2 FYNNEI. This CDR3 is 15 amino acids long. CDR3 protein: CASRAGGSSGNTIYF. CDR3 in DNA: TGTGCCAGCAGAGCAGGGGGCAGCTCTGGAAACACCATATATTTT. Using reference TRBV2 and TRBJ1-3 for the parts outside the CDR3, the full variable domain is EPEVTQTPSHQVTQMGQEVILRCVPISNHLYFYWYRQILGQKVEFLVSFYNNEISEKSEIFDDQFSVERPDGSNFTLKIRSTKLEDSAMYFCASRAGGSSGNTIYFGEGSWLTVV.

The V call is TRBV5-6, the J call TRBJ2-4, with 10 positions matching TRBD1. Germline V lookup: CDR1 SGHDT, CDR2 YYEEEE. The CDR3 has 18 residues. The V segment lost 4 bases and the J segment 1 base; nucleotides outside the gene matches: 11. Here the CDR3 reads CASSRDRGILFAKNIQYF. The DNA of the CDR3 is TGTGCCAGCAGCCGGGACAGGGGAATACTATTCGCCAAAAACATTCAGTACTTC.

V usage is TRBV30 and J usage is TRBJ1-6; D is undetermined. CDR1 is GTSNPN and CDR2 is SVGIG in the germline V gene (reference sequence). The CDR3 is 15 residues long. Between the trimmed V and J ends, which lost 4 bases and 0 bases, there was a span of 10 bases. This CDR3 reads CAWTLFGSYNSPLHF. CDR3 DNA sequence: TGTGCCTGGACCCTTTTCGGCTCCTATAATTCACCCCTCCACTTT.

This sequence joins TRBV24-1 and TRBJ2-3; TRBD2 matches 7 bases. With V trimmed by 9 bases and J by 3 bases, 8 bases remained unmatched. The CDR3 totals 14 residues. Per the germline V gene, CDR1 is KGHDR and CDR2 is SFDVKD. The CDR3 DNA reads TGTGCCACCCAGTACGGCGGGGGAACAGATACGCAGTATTTT. Protein: CATQYGGGTDTQYF.

This chain joins TRBV7-9 and TRBJ2-5, with 8 bases aligning to TRBD1. The V gene's germline CDR1 is SEHNR and CDR2 FQNEAQ (reference sequence). The CDR3 sequence is 15 residues long. V was clipped by 5 bases and J by 1 base; unmatched bases: 6. The CDR3 DNA reads as TGTGCCAGCAGCCCAGGGGGCCCTCTCCAAGAGACCCAGTACTTC. This sequence encodes CASSPGGPLQETQYF.

V gene TRBV7-9 combines with J gene TRBJ1-4, with a possible D match to TRBD1 (5 bases). The CDR3 runs 13 residues. The ends were cut back, 10 bases at V and 7 bases at J, with 16 bases in the middle. Per germline, CDR1 SEHNR and CDR2 FQNEAQ (reference sequence). The CDR3 is CATSGGTGEKLFF. The CDR3 coding sequence is TGTGCCACGAGCGGGGGTACGGGTGAAAAACTGTTTTTT.

The chain couples TRBV28 to TRBJ1-1; D is uncertain. Germline assignment: CDR1 MDHEN and CDR2 SYDVKM. The CDR3 spans 14 residues. V lost 3 bases and J 3 bases, leaving 11 bases between the germline ends. The CDR3 bases are TGTGCCAGCAGTTTCGCACGGGGTCACACTGAAGCTTTCTTT. It yields the protein CASSFARGHTEAFF. The full variable domain, its missing parts supplied by reference TRBV28 and TRBJ1-1, is DVKVTQSSRYLVKRTGEKVFLECVQDMDHENMFWYRQDPGLGLRLIYFSYDVKMKEKGDIPEGYSVSREKKERFSLILESASTNQTSMYLCASSFARGHTEAFFGQGTRLTVV.

Comment on this clone: Additional DNA sequences in this sample encode the identical CDR3. This chain links TRBV27 with TRBJ1-2; D may be TRBD1 (6 bases). Germline lookup yields CDR1 MNHEY and CDR2 SMNVEV (reference sequence). CDR3 length: 13 residues. V shed 3 bases and J shed 2 bases, with 7 bases lying between them. The CDR3 here is CASSLGQNYGYTF. DNA for the CDR3: TGTGCCAGCAGTTTGGGACAAAACTATGGCTACACCTTC.

The chain uses TRBV5-1 and TRBJ2-3; D is possibly TRBD2 (5 bases). Germline lookup yields CDR1 SGHRS and CDR2 YFSETQ. The CDR3 consists of 14 residues. V lost 4 bases, J lost 9 bases, and 18 bases lay in between. The CDR3 coding sequence is TGCGCCAGCAGCCCCGGCGGGCTGCAGGCGACGCAGTATTTT. This encodes CASSPGGLQATQYF.

This chain uses TRBV7-2 with TRBJ1-3; D ambiguous. Looked up from germline, CDR1 is SGHTA and CDR2 is FQGNSA. Between the trimmed V and J ends, which lost 5 bases and 0 bases, there was a span of 20 bases. This CDR3 is 18 amino acids long. CDR3 amino acids: CASSPESLYPVSGNTIYF. The CDR3 DNA sequence: TGTGCCAGCAGCCCGGAATCATTGTACCCTGTCTCTGGAAACACCATATATTTT.

The rearrangement uses TRBV3-1 (or the pseudogene TRBV3-2) and TRBJ2-3; TRBD2 is a possible D gene (7 bases). V lost 11 bases and J lost 5, with 17 bases in between. The V gene's germline CDR1 is LGHDT and CDR2 YNNKEL (reference sequence). The CDR3 sequence is 13 residues long. The CDR3 bases are TGTGCCTCCAGGGAGGGGGGCGGAGATACGCAGTATTTT. It yields the protein CASREGGGDTQYF.

The chain employs TRBV6-5 and TRBJ1-3, with TRBD1 identical over 12 bases. Germline V CDR1 and CDR2: MNHEY, SVGAGI. The J segment lost 4 bases and the V segment lost 10 bases, leaving 8 bases of the junction unmatched. The CDR3 is made up of 15 amino acids. DNA for the CDR3: TGTGCCACCCTCTCCGGGACAGGGGGCGGAAACACCATATATTTT. This codes for CATLSGTGGGNTIYF.

The chain carries TRBV29-1 and TRBJ1-1, with a weak D call TRBD1 (5 bases). Trimming removed 1 base at V and 6 bases at J, with 27 bases between. The germline V gene has CDR1 SQVTM and CDR2 ANQGSEA. This CDR3 comprises 18 residues. This chain's CDR3 is CSVEGNRYLMKLGAEAFF. CDR3 sequence (DNA): TGCAGCGTTGAAGGAAACCGCTACTTAATGAAGCTGGGGGCTGAAGCTTTCTTT.

The chain couples TRBV11-2 to TRBJ1-1, with D unclear. Germline CDR1 SGHAT, CDR2 FQNNGV. V lost 5 bases and J 0 bases, leaving 10 bases between the germline ends. The length of the CDR3 is 14 residues. The chain's CDR3 is CASSPGGLNTEAFF. The CDR3 DNA sequence: TGTGCCAGCAGCCCAGGCGGATTGAACACTGAAGCTTTCTTT.

The sample holds a few counts of this clone. V gene TRBV4-3 combines with J gene TRBJ1-6; TRBD1 might be the D (5 bases). There are 16 residues in the CDR3. Germline CDR1 reads LGHNA; CDR2 reads YSLEER. Between the trimmed V and J ends, which lost 2 bases and 7 bases, there was a span of 15 bases. This CDR3 reads CASSQNQGFANSPLHF. As DNA, the CDR3 is TGCGCCAGCAGCCAAAACCAGGGTTTTGCCAATTCACCCCTCCACTTT.

The rearrangement joins TRBV4-3 to TRBJ2-7; 9 positions agree with TRBD1. Germline V gene sequence: CDR1 LGHNA, CDR2 YSLEER. J lost 3 bases, V lost 1 base, and 4 bases had no gene match. CDR3 length: 15 amino acids. The chain's CDR3 is CASSQAWGQGYEQYF. The DNA for the CDR3 is TGCGCCAGCAGCCAAGCATGGGGACAGGGCTACGAGCAGTACTTC.

V and J are TRBV5-1 and TRBJ2-1; D call uncertain. V was shortened by 1 base and J by 6 bases, with 5 bases between the two germline ends. The CDR3 covers 12 residues. Germline values: CDR1 SGHRS, CDR2 YFSETQ. The CDR3 region is CASSLSVNEQFF. CDR3 sequence (DNA): TGCGCCAGCAGCTTGTCTGTCAATGAGCAGTTCTTC.

CDR3 nucleotides: TGTGCCAGCAGCGACCCGGCGGGGGACAGGACCCAAGAGACCCAGTACTTC. Amino acids: CASSDPAGDRTQETQYF. The chain recombines TRBV25-1 with TRBJ2-5; perhaps TRBD1 as D (8 bases). This CDR3 has 17 residues. The V gene lost 6 bases and the J gene lost 1 base, with 21 bases spanning the gap. The germline V gene has CDR1 MGHDK and CDR2 SYGVNS.

V usage is TRBV6-2 or TRBV6-3 and J usage is TRBJ1-3, with a tentative D call TRBD1 (5 bases). The CDR3 covers 15 residues. Trimming shortened V by 2 bases and J by 0 bases, and 8 bases separated the two germline ends. Per the germline V gene, CDR1 is MNHEY and CDR2 is SVGEGT. CDR3 sequence (DNA): TGTGCCAGCAGTTACCTGGACATCTCTGGAAACACCATATATTTT. Encoded protein: CASSYLDISGNTIYF.

The V and J genes are TRBV3-1 (or the pseudogene TRBV3-2) and TRBJ1-2, with unresolved D. Germline CDR1 LGHDT, CDR2 YNNKEL (reference sequence). The CDR3 consists of 12 residues. The V and J ends lost 4 bases and 7 bases respectively, with 10 bases between them. CDR3 in DNA: TGTGCCAGCAGCCTTCCTTACCGTGGCTACACCTTC. It is translated as CASSLPYRGYTF.

This rearrangement joins TRBV5-1 to TRBJ2-7, with a weak D call TRBD2 (6 bases). The CDR3 is 14 residues long. Germline V gene data show CDR1 as SGHRS and CDR2 as YFSETQ. V lost 0 bases and J lost 3, with 10 bases in between. The DNA of the CDR3 is TGCGCCAGCAGCTTGGGGGTTAGCGGCTACGAGCAGTACTTC. This sequence encodes CASSLGVSGYEQYF.

The chain recombines TRBV19 with TRBJ1-2; D is perhaps TRBD1 (6 bases). The CDR3 is made up of 17 amino acids. V lost 9 bases, J lost 7 bases, and 30 bases lay in between. The V gene's germline CDR1 is LNHDA and CDR2 SQIVND (reference sequence). The CDR3 is CASDYGEQGGRFRGYTF. The CDR3 DNA follows: TGTGCCAGCGACTATGGGGAACAGGGCGGGAGATTTCGTGGCTACACCTTC.

To note about this clone: Sequence at one end of the junction differs from germline and may be a read error. V and J are TRBV3-1 (or the pseudogene TRBV3-2) and TRBJ1-2, with D perhaps matching TRBD1 (6 bases). Germline V gene sequence: CDR1 LGHDT, CDR2 YNNKEL (reference sequence). The CDR3 loop spans 13 amino acids. The CDR3 protein is CASSQDHGRGPSF. In DNA, the CDR3 is TGTGCCAGCAGCCAAGATCATGGCAGGGGCCCCTCCTTC.

The rearrangement joins TRBV21-1 to TRBJ1-2; the table calls TRBD1, which could not be checked here. TRBV21-1 is flagged as a pseudogene. The CDR3 length is 12 residues. DNA for the CDR3: TGTGCCAGCAACAGGGGACCTTGGGGCTACACCTTC. Its protein is CASNRGPWGYTF.

The genes are TRBV11-3 and TRBJ2-5; weak D call: TRBD2 (5 bases). Germline-derived CDR1 and CDR2 are SGHNT and YENEEA. V was pared by 5 bases and J by 3 bases, with 10 bases between. The CDR3 has 13 residues. CDR3 sequence (DNA): TGTGCCAGCAGCCCAGGACTGGAAGAGACCCAGTACTTC. Encoded protein: CASSPGLEETQYF.

The chain joins TRBV7-8 to TRBJ2-7; TRBD1 or TRBD2 may be the D gene (6 bases each). The CDR3 consists of 16 residues. V lost 1 base and J lost 6, with 19 bases in between. Germline V gene lookup returns CDR1 SGHVS and CDR2 FQNEAQ. The CDR3 region is CASSLVGGRVFGEQYF. The CDR3 DNA is TGTGCCAGCAGCTTAGTCGGGGGCAGGGTCTTTGGCGAGCAGTACTTC. Full variable domain (outside the CDR3, taken from reference TRBV7-8 and TRBJ2-7): GAGVSQSPRYKVAKRGQDVALRCDPISGHVSLFWYQQALGQGPEFLTYFQNEAQLDKSGLPSDRFFAERPEGSVSTLKIQRTQQEDSAVYLCASSLVGGRVFGEQYFGPGTRLTVT.